This is a list of T cell receptor beta chains from one sample in a study of blood T cell repertoires in COVID-19. TCRdb's copy holds only in-frame clones and misses some; the assay was immunoSEQ multiplex PCR. The sample consists of about 380,000 clones, 85% of them appearing once. Sequencing was performed on peripheral blood. The receptors stem from a woman aged 18-29 years with acute or convalescent COVID-19. The CDR3 runs from the conserved cysteine through the conserved F or W. The order of the fields is CDR3 protein, CDR3 DNA, V gene, J gene, D gene, clone size. A D gene is named only where the DNA matches it firmly. Expanded clones get a size class; other rows say once, few or many, or leave the size out.

CDR3: CASSPGGVPNTEAFF
DNA: TGTGCCAGTAGTCCCGGGGGGGTCCCGAACACTGAAGCTTTCTTT
V: TRBV19
J: TRBJ1-1
D: NA
size: NA

CDR3: CASSEAWTRKINYGYTF
DNA: TGTGCCAGCAGTGAAGCGTGGACAAGGAAGATCAACTATGGCTACACCTTC
V: TRBV6-1
J: TRBJ1-2
D: NA
size: NA

CDR3: CASSTQGQSYEQYF
DNA: TGTGCCAGCAGTACGCAAGGACAGTCCTACGAGCAGTACTTC
V: TRBV27
J: TRBJ2-7
D: NA
size: few

CDR3: CATSEWDRDQPQHF
DNA: TGTGCCACCAGTGAATGGGACAGGGATCAGCCCCAGCATTTT
V: TRBV24-1
J: TRBJ1-5
D: TRBD1
size: NA

CDR3: CASSESGEPVSYNEQFF
DNA: TGTGCCAGCAGTGAGAGCGGGGAGCCTGTCTCCTACAATGAGCAGTTCTTC
V: TRBV2
J: TRBJ2-1
D: TRBD2
size: NA

CDR3: CASSLWDRVINEQFF
DNA: TGTGCCAGCAGCCTGTGGGACAGGGTGATCAATGAGCAGTTCTTC
V: TRBV11-2
J: TRBJ2-1
D: TRBD1
size: NA

CDR3: CAWWEDRGLSTGELFF
DNA: TGTGCCTGGTGGGAGGACAGGGGGCTGAGCACCGGGGAGCTGTTTTTT
V: TRBV30
J: TRBJ2-2
D: TRBD1
size: NA

CDR3: CASSSFADRFGEKLFF
DNA: TGTGCCAGCAGCTCCTTCGCGGACAGGTTCGGTGAAAAACTGTTTTTT
V: TRBV11-2
J: TRBJ1-4
D: TRBD1
size: NA

CDR3: CASKFSGRTNEQFF
DNA: TGTGCCAGCAAGTTTAGCGGGAGGACGAATGAGCAGTTCTTC
V: TRBV6-5
J: TRBJ2-1
D: TRBD2
size: NA

CDR3: CASSQGDRGNQPQHF
DNA: TGTGCCAGCAGCCAAGGGGACAGGGGGAATCAGCCCCAGCATTTT
V: TRBV3-1/TRBV3-2
J: TRBJ1-5
D: TRBD1
size: NA

CDR3: CASSSGTPNSPLHF
DNA: TGTGCCAGCAGCTCCGGGACACCCAATTCACCCCTCCACTTT
V: TRBV5-5
J: TRBJ1-6
D: NA
size: NA

CDR3: CASSQGQGYGYTF
DNA: TGTGCCAGCAGCCAAGGACAGGGATATGGCTACACCTTC
V: TRBV6-6
J: TRBJ1-2
D: TRBD1
size: NA

CDR3: CASSLAQGGTDTQYF
DNA: TGCGCCAGCAGCTTGGCGCAGGGTGGGACAGATACGCAGTATTTT
V: TRBV5-1
J: TRBJ2-3
D: NA
size: NA

CDR3: CASSPVPNRGEQYF
DNA: TGCGCCAGCAGTCCTGTCCCCAACAGGGGCGAGCAGTACTTC
V: TRBV5-1
J: TRBJ2-7
D: TRBD1
size: NA

CDR3: CSVNREAATDEAFF
DNA: TGCAGCGTTAATCGAGAGGCAGCTACCGATGAAGCTTTCTTT
V: TRBV29-1
J: TRBJ1-1
D: NA
size: NA

CDR3: CASSLEGAYTDTQYF
DNA: TGTGCCAGCAGCCTTGAAGGGGCTTACACAGATACGCAGTATTTT
V: TRBV6-4
J: TRBJ2-3
D: NA
size: NA

CDR3: CASSSKPGVSDGYTF
DNA: TGTGCCAGTAGTTCAAAGCCAGGGGTCAGTGATGGCTACACCTTC
V: TRBV19
J: TRBJ1-2
D: NA
size: NA

CDR3: CASSLGRDTEAFF
DNA: TGTGCCAGCAGCTTAGGCCGGGACACTGAAGCTTTCTTT
V: TRBV11-3
J: TRBJ1-1
D: NA
size: NA

CDR3: CASSLAGEANQPQHF
DNA: TGCGCCAGCAGCTTGGCGGGGGAGGCCAATCAGCCCCAGCATTTT
V: TRBV5-1
J: TRBJ1-5
D: NA
size: NA

CDR3: CASSSAEGAVSYEQYF
DNA: TGTGCCAGCAGCTCTGCTGAGGGGGCCGTATCCTACGAGCAGTACTTC
V: TRBV5-5
J: TRBJ2-7
D: TRBD1
size: NA

CDR3: CASSEVVNFYEQYF
DNA: TGTGCCAGCAGTGAAGTCGTCAACTTCTACGAGCAGTACTTC
V: TRBV6-1
J: TRBJ2-7
D: NA
size: NA

CDR3: CASSFETGAGTDTQYF
DNA: TGTGCCAGTAGTTTTGAGACAGGGGCCGGCACAGATACGCAGTATTTT
V: TRBV19
J: TRBJ2-3
D: TRBD1
size: few

CDR3: CASSPGGRVNTEAFF
DNA: TGTGCCAGCAGCCCGGGGGGAAGGGTGAACACTGAAGCTTTCTTT
V: TRBV7-3
J: TRBJ1-1
D: NA
size: NA

CDR3: CAISESQVGYTF
DNA: TGTGCCATCAGTGAGTCGCAGGTTGGCTACACCTTC
V: TRBV10-3
J: TRBJ1-2
D: NA
size: NA

CDR3: CASSLGTANTEAFF
DNA: TGTGCCAGCAGCTTAGGGACAGCGAACACTGAAGCTTTCTTT
V: TRBV7-8
J: TRBJ1-1
D: NA
size: NA

CDR3: CSAPRNNEQFF
DNA: TGCAGTGCCCCCAGGAACAATGAGCAGTTCTTC
V: TRBV20-1
J: TRBJ2-1
D: NA
size: NA

CDR3: CASSLVQGDEQFF
DNA: TGTGCCAGCAGCCTTGTACAGGGGGATGAGCAGTTCTTC
V: TRBV14
J: TRBJ2-1
D: TRBD1
size: once

CDR3: CATSDIGTSNTGELFF
DNA: TGTGCCACCAGTGATATCGGGACTTCGAACACCGGGGAGCTGTTTTTT
V: TRBV24-1
J: TRBJ2-2
D: NA
size: NA

CDR3: CASSLASASGGSYNEQFF
DNA: TGTGCCAGCAGCTTAGCGTCTGCTAGCGGGGGCTCCTACAATGAGCAGTTCTTC
V: TRBV7-2
J: TRBJ2-1
D: TRBD2
size: NA